This TCR beta chain was sequenced in a study of T cell responses to AZD1222 COVID-19 vaccine. Assay used: immunoSEQ multiplex PCR; TCRdb lists only in-frame clones, some missing. The sample lists about 100,000 clones; about 86% were seen once. CDR1 MNHEY and CDR2 SVGAGI come from the germline V gene. CDR3 size: 13 residues. With 10 bases removed from V and 7 bases from J, the gap between germline ends came to 20 bases. The sample here was peripheral blood, taken on day 0 of AZD1222 vaccination. The receptor was isolated from an adult in good health. V and J are TRBV6-5 and TRBJ2-7; possibly TRBD1 or TRBD2 for D (5 bases each). The CDR3 loop is CATTGTGGGEQYF. DNA of the CDR3: TGTGCCACCACGGGAACCGGTGGGGGAGAGCAGTACTTC.